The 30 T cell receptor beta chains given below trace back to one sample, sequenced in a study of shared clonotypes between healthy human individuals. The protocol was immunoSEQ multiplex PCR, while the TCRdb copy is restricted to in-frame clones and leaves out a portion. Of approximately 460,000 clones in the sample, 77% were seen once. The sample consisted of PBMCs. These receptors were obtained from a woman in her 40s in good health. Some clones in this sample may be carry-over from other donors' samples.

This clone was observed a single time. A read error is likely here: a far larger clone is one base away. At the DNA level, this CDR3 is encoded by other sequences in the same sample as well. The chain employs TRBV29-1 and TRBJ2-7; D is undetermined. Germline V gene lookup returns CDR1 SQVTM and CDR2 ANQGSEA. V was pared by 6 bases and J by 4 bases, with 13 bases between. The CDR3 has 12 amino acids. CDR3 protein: CSVLVTPYEQYF. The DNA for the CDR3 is TGCAGCGTACTGGTAACCCCGTACGAGCAGTACTTC.

CDR3 DNA: TGCAGCGTTGATGGACAGGGGGGTGAGACCCAGTACTTC. This codes for CSVDGQGGETQYF. The chain links TRBV29-1 to TRBJ2-5; TRBD1 matches 10 bases. The CDR3 spans 13 residues. Germline lookup yields CDR1 SQVTM and CDR2 ANQGSEA. Germline trimming cut 3 bases from V and 5 bases from J; bases unmatched to any gene: 3. Based on the CDR3 plus reference TRBV29-1 and TRBJ2-5, the full variable domain is SAVISQKPSRDICQRGTSLTIQCQVDSQVTMMFWYRQQPGQSLTLIATANQGSEATYESGFVIDKFPISRPNLTFSTLTVSNMSPEDSSIYLCSVDGQGGETQYFGPGTRLLVL.

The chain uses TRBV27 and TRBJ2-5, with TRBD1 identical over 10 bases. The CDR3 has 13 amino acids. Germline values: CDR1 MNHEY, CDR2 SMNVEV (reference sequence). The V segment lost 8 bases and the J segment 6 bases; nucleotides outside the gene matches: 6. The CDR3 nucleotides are TGTGCCAGCCAAAGACAGGGGGCGAAGACCCAGTACTTC. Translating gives CASQRQGAKTQYF.

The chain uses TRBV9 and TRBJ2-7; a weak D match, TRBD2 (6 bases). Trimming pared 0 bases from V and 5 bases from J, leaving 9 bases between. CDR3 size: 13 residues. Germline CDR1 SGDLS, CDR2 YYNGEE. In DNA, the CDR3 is TGTGCCAGCAGCGTAGCGGGAGTCAACGAGCAGTACTTC. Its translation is CASSVAGVNEQYF. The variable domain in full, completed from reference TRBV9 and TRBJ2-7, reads DSGVTQTPKHLITATGQRVTLRCSPRSGDLSVYWYQQSLDQGLQFLIQYYNGEERAKGNILERFSAQQFPDLHSELNLSSLELGDSALYFCASSVAGVNEQYFGPGTRLTVT.

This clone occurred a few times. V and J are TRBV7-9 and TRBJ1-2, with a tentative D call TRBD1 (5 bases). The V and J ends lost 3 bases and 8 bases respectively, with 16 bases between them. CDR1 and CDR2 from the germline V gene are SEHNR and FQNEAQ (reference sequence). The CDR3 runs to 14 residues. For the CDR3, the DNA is TGTGCCAGCAGCTTTGAATCGGGGCGCGGGGGCTACACCTTC. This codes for CASSFESGRGGYTF.

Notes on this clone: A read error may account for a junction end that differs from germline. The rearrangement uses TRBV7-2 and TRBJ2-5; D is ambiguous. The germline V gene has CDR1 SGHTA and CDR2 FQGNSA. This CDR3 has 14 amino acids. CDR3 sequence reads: CASSLAGNQGTQYF. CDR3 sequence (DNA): TGTGCCAGCAGCTTAGCAGGGAATCAAGGGACCCAGTACTTC.

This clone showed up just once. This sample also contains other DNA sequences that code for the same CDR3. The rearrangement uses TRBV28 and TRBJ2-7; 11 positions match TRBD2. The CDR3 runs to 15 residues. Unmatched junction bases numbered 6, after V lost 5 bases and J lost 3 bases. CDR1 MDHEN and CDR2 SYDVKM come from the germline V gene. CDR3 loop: CASSPTSGRSYEQYF. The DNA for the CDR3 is TGTGCCAGCAGTCCTACTAGCGGGAGAAGCTACGAGCAGTACTTC.

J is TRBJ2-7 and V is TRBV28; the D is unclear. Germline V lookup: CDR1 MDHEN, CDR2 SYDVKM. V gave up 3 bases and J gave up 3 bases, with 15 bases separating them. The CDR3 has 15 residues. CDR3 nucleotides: TGTGCCAGCAGTTTGGTCCTAGGAAACTACTACGAGCAGTACTTC. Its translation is CASSLVLGNYYEQYF. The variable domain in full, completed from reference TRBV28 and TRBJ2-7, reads DVKVTQSSRYLVKRTGEKVFLECVQDMDHENMFWYRQDPGLGLRLIYFSYDVKMKEKGDIPEGYSVSREKKERFSLILESASTNQTSMYLCASSLVLGNYYEQYFGPGTRLTVT.

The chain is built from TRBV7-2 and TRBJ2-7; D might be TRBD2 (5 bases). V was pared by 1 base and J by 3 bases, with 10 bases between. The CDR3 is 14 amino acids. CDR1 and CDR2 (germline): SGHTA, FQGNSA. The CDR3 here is CASSLGIGGYEQYF. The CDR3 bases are TGTGCCAGCAGCTTAGGAATTGGAGGCTACGAGCAGTACTTC.

This CDR3 reads CATKIFYTF. The CDR3 bases are TGCGCCACCAAGATTTTCTACACCTTC. The J gene is TRBJ1-2, the V gene TRBV5-1; D call uncertain. V lost 9 bases to trimming and J lost 10 bases, with 10 bases between them. This CDR3 spans 9 amino acids. Germline values: CDR1 SGHRS, CDR2 YFSETQ.

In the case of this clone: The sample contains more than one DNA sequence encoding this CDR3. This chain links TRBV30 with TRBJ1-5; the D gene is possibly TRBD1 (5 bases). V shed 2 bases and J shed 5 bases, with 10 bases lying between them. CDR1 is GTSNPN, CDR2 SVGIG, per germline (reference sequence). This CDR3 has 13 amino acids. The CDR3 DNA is TGTGCCTGGAGTTCAGGGAGAGATCAGCCCCAGCATTTT. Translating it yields CAWSSGRDQPQHF. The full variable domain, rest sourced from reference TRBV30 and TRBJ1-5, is SQTIHQWPATLVQPVGSPLSLECTVEGTSNPNLYWYRQAAGRGLQLLFYSVGIGQISSEVPQNLSASRPQDRQFILSSKKLLLSDSGFYLCAWSSGRDQPQHFGDGTRLSIL.

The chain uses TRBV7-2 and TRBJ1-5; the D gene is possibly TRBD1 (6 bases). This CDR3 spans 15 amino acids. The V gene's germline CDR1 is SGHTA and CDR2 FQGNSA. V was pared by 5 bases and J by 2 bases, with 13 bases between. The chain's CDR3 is CASSPSRGRNQPQHF. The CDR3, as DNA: TGTGCCAGCAGCCCTTCTCGGGGGCGCAATCAGCCCCAGCATTTT.

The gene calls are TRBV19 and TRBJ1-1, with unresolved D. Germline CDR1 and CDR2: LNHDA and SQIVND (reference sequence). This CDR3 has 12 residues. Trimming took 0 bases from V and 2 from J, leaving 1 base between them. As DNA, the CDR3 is TGTGCCAGTAGTATAGACAACACTGAAGCTTTCTTT. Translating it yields CASSIDNTEAFF.

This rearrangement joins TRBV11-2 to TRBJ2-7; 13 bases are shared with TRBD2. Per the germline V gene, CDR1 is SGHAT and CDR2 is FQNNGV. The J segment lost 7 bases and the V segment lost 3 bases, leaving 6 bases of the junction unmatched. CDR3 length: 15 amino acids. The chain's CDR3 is CASSFDRGLAGEQYF. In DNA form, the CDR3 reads TGTGCCAGCAGCTTCGATAGGGGACTAGCGGGAGAGCAGTACTTC. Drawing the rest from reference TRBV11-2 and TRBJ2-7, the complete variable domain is EAGVAQSPRYKIIEKRQSVAFWCNPISGHATLYWYQQILGQGPKLLIQFQNNGVVDDSQLPKDRFSAERLKGVDSTLKIQPAKLEDSAVYLCASSFDRGLAGEQYFGPGTRLTVT.

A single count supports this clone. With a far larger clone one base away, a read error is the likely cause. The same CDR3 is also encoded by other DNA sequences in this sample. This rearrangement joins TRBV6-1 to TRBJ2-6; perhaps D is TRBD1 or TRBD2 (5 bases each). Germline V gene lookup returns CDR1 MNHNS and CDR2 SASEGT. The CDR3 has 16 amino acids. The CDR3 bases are TGTGCCAGCAGTGAATTGGACTTCTCTGGGGCCAACGTCCTGACCTTC. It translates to CASSELDFSGANVLTF.

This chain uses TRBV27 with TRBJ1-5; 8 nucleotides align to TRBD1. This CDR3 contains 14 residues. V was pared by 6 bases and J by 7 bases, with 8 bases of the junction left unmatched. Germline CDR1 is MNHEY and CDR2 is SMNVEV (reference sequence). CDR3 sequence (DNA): TGTGCCAGCAGCCCGGACAGGGTCTTGCAGCCCCAGCATTTT. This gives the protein CASSPDRVLQPQHF.

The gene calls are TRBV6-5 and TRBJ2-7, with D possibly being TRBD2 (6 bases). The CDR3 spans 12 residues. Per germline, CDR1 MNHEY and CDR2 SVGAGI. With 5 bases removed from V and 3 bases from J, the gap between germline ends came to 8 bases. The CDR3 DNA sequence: TGTGCCAGCAGTCGGGGGAACTACGAGCAGTACTTC. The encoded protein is CASSRGNYEQYF.

The CDR3 protein is CASSEAGRKIDTQYF. CDR3 coding DNA: TGTGCCAGCAGTGAAGCTGGGAGGAAGATAGATACGCAGTATTTT. The rearrangement links TRBV2 to TRBJ2-3; D possibly corresponds to TRBD2 (6 bases). CDR3 length: 15 amino acids. V dropped 0 bases and J dropped 5 bases, with 12 bases sitting between them. In germline, CDR1 is SNHLY, CDR2 FYNNEI.

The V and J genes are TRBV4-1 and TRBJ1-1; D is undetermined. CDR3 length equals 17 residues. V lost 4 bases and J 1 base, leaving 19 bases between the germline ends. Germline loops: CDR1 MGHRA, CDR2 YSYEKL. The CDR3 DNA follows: TGCGCCAGCAGCCCGGTCGGGCGGGTTCCTGGGAACACTGAAGCTTTCTTT. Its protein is CASSPVGRVPGNTEAFF.

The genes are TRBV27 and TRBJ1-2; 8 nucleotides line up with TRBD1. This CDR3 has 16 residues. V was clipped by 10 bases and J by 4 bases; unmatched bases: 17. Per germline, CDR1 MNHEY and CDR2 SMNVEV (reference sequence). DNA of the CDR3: TGTGCCACCACCTCCGGGACAGGTTCAGGAGGCTATGGCTACACCTTC. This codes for CATTSGTGSGGYGYTF.

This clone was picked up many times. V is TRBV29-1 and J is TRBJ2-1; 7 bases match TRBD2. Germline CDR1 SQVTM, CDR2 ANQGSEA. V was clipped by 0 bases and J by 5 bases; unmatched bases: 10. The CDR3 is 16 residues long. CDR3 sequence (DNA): TGCAGCGTTGAAGATTTTGTGGCGGGAGTGAACAATGAGCAGTTCTTC. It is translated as CSVEDFVAGVNNEQFF.

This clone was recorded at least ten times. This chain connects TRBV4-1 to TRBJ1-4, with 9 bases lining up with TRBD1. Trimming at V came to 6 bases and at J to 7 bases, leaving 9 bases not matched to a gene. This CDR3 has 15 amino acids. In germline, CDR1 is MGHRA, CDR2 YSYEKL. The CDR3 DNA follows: TGCGCCAGCAGGGGTTACAGGGGGCCGACTGAAAAACTGTTTTTT. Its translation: CASRGYRGPTEKLFF.

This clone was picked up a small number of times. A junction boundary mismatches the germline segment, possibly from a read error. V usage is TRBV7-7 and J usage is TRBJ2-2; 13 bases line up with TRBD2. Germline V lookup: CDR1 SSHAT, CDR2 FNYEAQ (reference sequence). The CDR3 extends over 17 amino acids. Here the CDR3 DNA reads TGTGCTAGCAGCTCGGGGACTAGCGGGACCGACACCGGGGAGCTGTTTTTT. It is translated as CASSSGTSGTDTGELFF.

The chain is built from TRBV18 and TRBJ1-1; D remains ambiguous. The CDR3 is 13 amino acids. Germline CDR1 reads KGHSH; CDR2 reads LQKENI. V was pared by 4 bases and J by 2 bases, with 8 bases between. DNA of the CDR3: TGTGCCAGCTCACTCACGGATAACACTGAAGCTTTCTTT. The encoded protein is CASSLTDNTEAFF.

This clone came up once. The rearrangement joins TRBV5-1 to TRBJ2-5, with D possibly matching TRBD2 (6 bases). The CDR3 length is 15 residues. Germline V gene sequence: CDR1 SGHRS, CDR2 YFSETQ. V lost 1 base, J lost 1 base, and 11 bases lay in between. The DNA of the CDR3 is TGCGCCAGCAGCTTGTGGGGGGAGTTCCAAGAGACCCAGTACTTC. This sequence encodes CASSLWGEFQETQYF.

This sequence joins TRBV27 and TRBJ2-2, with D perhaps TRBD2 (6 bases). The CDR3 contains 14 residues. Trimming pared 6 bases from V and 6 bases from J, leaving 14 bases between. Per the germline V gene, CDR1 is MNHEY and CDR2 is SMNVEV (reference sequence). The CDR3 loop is CASRRLDGPGELFF. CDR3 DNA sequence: TGTGCCAGCAGAAGACTAGACGGGCCCGGGGAGCTGTTTTTT.

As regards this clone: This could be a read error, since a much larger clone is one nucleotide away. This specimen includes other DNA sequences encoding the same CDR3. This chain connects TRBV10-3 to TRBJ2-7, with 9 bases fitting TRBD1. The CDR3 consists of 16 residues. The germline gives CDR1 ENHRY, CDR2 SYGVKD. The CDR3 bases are TGTGCCATCGCAGGGGGGGACGGGACAGGGACCTATGAGCAGTACTTC. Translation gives CAIAGGDGTGTYEQYF.

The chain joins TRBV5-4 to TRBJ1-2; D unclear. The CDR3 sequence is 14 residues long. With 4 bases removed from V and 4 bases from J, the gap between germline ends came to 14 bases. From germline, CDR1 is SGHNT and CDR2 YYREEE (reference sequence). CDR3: CASSGGLGGYGYTF. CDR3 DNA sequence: TGTGCCAGCAGCGGTGGACTAGGCGGCTATGGCTACACCTTC.

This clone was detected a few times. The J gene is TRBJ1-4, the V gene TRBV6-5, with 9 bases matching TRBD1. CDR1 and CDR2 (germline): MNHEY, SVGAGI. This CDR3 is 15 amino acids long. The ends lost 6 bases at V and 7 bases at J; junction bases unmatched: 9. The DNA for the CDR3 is TGTGCCAGCAGCACCGAGGACAGGGGCTTTGAAAAACTGTTTTTT. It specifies CASSTEDRGFEKLFF.

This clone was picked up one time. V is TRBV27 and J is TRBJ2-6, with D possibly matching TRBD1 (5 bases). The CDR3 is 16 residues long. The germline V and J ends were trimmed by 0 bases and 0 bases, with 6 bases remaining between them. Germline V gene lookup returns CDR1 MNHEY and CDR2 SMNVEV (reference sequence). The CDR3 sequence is CASSLSRVSGANVLTF. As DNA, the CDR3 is TGTGCCAGCAGTTTATCCAGGGTCTCTGGGGCCAACGTCCTGACTTTC. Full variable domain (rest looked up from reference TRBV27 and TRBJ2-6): EAQVTQNPRYLITVTGKKLTVTCSQNMNHEYMSWYRQDPGLGLRQIYYSMNVEVTDKGDVPEGYKVSRKEKRNFPLILESPSPNQTSLYFCASSLSRVSGANVLTFGAGSRLTVL.